The clone carrying this TCR beta chain was seen repeatedly, ten times or more. What it binds is unknown. This sample was taken from a study of breast tumors, draining lymph nodes, adjacent tissues. Findings and caveats of the study: Tumor repertoires ranked between lymph nodes and nontumor tissue in diversity, with V and J gene preferences. Tumor and nontumor repertoires were significantly more similar in luminal-like than in basal-like breast cancer. Tumor T cell lymph node origin was a supported hypothesis, not proven. The data were judged consistent with most tumor T cells coming from lymph node and expanding in tumor.

CDR1 is DFQATT, CDR2 SNEGSKA, per germline (reference sequence). The CDR3 spans 15 residues. V was shortened by 6 bases and J by 0 bases, with 15 bases between the two germline ends. TCRdb recomputed calls from the multiplex PCR reads with MiXCR, one row per CDR3 protein. The profile shows 140,000 or so distinct CDR3 sequences, 30% to 35% of them singletons. Samples came from axillary lymph nodes draining the breast cancer. The chain joins TRBV20-1 to TRBJ1-3, with TRBD1 as a possible D gene (5 bases). This receptor was taken from a female donor with breast cancer. Some clones in this sample may be carry-over from other donors' samples. The sample was axillary lymph node tissue. The chain's CDR3 is CSAWGRPHSGNTIYF. As DNA, the CDR3 is TGCAGTGCATGGGGACGTCCGCACTCTGGAAACACCATATATTTT.